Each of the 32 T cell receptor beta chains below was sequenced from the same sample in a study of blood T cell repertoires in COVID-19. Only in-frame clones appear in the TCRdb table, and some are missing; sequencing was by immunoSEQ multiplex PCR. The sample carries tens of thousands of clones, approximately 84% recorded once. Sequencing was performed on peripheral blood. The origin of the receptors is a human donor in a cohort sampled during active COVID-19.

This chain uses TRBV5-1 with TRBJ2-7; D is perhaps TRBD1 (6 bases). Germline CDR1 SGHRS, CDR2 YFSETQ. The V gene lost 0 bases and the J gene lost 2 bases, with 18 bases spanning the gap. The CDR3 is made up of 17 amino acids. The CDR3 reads CASSLGPPTGSPYEQYF. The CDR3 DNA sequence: TGCGCCAGCAGCTTGGGACCACCGACAGGAAGCCCCTACGAGCAGTACTTC.

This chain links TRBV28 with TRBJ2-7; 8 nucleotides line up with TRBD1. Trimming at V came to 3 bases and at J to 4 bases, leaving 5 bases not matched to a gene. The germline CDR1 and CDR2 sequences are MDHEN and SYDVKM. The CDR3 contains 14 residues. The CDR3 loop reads CASSFGRGLYEQYF. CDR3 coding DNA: TGTGCCAGCAGTTTCGGCAGGGGGCTGTACGAGCAGTACTTC.

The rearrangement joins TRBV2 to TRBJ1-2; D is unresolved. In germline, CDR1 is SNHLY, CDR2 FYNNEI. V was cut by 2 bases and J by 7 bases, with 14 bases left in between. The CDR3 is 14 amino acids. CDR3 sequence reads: CASSERAGRAGYTF. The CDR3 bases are TGTGCCAGCAGTGAACGTGCGGGTAGGGCTGGCTACACCTTC.

In DNA form, the CDR3 reads TGTGCCAGCAGCTTATTAGCGGGGGGCCTGGCGGATACGCAGTATTTT. Translating gives CASSLLAGGLADTQYF. The chain couples TRBV7-3 to TRBJ2-3; 10 nucleotides agree with TRBD2. The CDR3 has 16 residues. Trimming removed 2 bases from V and 6 bases from J; junction bases left unmatched: 8. Germline CDR1 and CDR2: SGHTA and FQGTGA.

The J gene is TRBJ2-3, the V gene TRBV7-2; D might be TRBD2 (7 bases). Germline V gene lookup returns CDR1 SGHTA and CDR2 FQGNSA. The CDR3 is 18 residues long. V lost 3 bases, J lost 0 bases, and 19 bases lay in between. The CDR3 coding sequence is TGTGCCAGCAGCTTGAGGGGGGCTAGCGGTACGAGCACAGATACGCAGTATTTT. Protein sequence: CASSLRGASGTSTDTQYF.

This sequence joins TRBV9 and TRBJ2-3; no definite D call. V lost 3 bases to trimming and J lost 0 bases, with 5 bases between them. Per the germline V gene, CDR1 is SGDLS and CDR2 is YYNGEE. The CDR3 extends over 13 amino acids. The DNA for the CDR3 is TGTGCCAGCAGCGGTCCTAGCACAGATACGCAGTATTTT. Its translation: CASSGPSTDTQYF. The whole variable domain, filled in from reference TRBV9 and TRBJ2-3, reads DSGVTQTPKHLITATGQRVTLRCSPRSGDLSVYWYQQSLDQGLQFLIQYYNGEERAKGNILERFSAQQFPDLHSELNLSSLELGDSALYFCASSGPSTDTQYFGPGTRLTVL.

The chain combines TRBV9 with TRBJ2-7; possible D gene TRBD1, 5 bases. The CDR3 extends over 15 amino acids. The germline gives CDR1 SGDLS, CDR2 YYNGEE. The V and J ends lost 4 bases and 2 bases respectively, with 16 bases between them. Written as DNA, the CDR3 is TGTGCCAGCAGCCCTGTAGGAAGGGGAACCTACGAGCAGTACTTC. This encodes CASSPVGRGTYEQYF.

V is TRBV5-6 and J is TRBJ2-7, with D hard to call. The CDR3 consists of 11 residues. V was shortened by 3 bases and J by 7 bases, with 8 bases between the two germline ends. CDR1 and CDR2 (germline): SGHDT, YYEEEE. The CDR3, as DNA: TGTGCCAGCAGCTATTCCACTGAGCAGTACTTC. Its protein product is CASSYSTEQYF. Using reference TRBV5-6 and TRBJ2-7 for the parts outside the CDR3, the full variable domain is DAGVTQSPTHLIKTRGQQVTLRCSPKSGHDTVSWYQQALGQGPQFIFQYYEEEERQRGNFPDRFSGHQFPNYSSELNVNALLLGDSALYLCASSYSTEQYFGPGTRLTVT.

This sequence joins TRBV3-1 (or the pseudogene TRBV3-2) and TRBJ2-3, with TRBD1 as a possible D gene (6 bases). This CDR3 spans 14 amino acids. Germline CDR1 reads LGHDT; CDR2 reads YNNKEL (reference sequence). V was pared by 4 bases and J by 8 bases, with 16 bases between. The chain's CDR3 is CASSPGAGGGTQYF. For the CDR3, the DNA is TGTGCCAGCAGCCCAGGGGCAGGTGGGGGTACGCAGTATTTT.

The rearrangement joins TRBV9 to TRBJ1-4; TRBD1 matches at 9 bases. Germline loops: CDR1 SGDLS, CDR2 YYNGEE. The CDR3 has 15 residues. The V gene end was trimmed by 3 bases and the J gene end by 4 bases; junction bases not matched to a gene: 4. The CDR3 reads CASSETGGLNEKLFF. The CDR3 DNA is TGTGCCAGCAGCGAGACAGGGGGTCTTAATGAAAAACTGTTTTTT.

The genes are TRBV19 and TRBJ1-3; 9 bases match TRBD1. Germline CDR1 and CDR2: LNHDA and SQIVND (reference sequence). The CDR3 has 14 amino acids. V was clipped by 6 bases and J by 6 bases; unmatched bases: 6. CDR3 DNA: TGTGCCAGTAGACGGGACAGGGTGGAAAACACCATATATTTT. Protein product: CASRRDRVENTIYF.

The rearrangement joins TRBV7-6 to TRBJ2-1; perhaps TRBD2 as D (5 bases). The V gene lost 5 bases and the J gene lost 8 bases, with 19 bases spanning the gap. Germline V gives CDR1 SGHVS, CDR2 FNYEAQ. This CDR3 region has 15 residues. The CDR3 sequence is CASSERVVAVDEQFF. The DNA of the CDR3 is TGTGCCAGCAGCGAGAGGGTAGTCGCCGTTGATGAGCAGTTCTTC.

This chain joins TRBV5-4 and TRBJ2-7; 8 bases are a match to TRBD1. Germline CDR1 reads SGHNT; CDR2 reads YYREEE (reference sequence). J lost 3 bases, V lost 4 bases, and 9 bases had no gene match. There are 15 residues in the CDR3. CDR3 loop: CASSGGQDGFYEQYF. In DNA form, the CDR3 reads TGTGCCAGCAGCGGGGGACAGGACGGATTCTACGAGCAGTACTTC.

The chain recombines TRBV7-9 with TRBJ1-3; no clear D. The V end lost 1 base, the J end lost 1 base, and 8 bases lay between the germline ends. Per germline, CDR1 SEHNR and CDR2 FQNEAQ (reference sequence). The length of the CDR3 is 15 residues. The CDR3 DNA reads TGTGCCAGCAGCTTAGTGGGAGAGTCTGGAAACACCATATATTTT. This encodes CASSLVGESGNTIYF.

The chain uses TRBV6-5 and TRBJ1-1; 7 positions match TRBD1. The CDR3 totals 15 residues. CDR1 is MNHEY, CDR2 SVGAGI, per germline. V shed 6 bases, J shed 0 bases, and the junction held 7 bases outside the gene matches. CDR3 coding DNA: TGTGCCAGCAGCTGGGGACAGCATCTGAACACTGAAGCTTTCTTT. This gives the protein CASSWGQHLNTEAFF.

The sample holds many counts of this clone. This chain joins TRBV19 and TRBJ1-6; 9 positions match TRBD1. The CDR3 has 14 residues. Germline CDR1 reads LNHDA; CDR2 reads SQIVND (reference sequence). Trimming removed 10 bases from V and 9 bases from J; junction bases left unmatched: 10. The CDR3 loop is CATSAGQGSSPLHF. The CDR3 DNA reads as TGTGCCACCTCCGCGGGACAGGGTAGTTCACCCCTCCACTTT.

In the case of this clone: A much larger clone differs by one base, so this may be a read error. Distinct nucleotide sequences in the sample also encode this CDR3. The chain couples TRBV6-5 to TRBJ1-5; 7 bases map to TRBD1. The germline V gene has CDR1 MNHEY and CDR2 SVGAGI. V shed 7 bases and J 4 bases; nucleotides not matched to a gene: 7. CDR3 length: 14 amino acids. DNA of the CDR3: TGTGCCAGCAACCCGACAGGGAGTAATCAGCCCCAGCATTTT. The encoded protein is CASNPTGSNQPQHF.

In DNA form, the CDR3 reads TGTGCCAGCAGCTTGACAGCGGACGATGAGCAGTTCTTC. It codes for CASSLTADDEQFF. The chain links TRBV5-5 to TRBJ2-1; D is perhaps TRBD2 (5 bases). The CDR3 contains 13 residues. V lost 1 base to trimming and J lost 8 bases, with 10 bases between them. Germline V gene lookup returns CDR1 SGHKS and CDR2 YYEKEE (reference sequence).

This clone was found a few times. In DNA form, the CDR3 reads TGCAGTGCTCTTGGGGCCCTTCAGGCTTTCTTT. Amino acid sequence: CSALGALQAFF. V is TRBV20-1 and J is TRBJ1-1; weak D call: TRBD1 (5 bases). CDR1 and CDR2 (germline): DFQATT, SNEGSKA (reference sequence). With 5 bases removed from V and 11 bases from J, the gap between germline ends came to 15 bases. There are 11 residues in the CDR3.

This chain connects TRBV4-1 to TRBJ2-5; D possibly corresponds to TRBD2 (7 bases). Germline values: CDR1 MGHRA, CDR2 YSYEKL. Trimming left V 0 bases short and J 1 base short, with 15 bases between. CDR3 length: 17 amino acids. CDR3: CASSQDPGGGFQETQYF. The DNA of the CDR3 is TGCGCCAGCAGCCAAGATCCGGGCGGGGGCTTCCAAGAGACCCAGTACTTC.

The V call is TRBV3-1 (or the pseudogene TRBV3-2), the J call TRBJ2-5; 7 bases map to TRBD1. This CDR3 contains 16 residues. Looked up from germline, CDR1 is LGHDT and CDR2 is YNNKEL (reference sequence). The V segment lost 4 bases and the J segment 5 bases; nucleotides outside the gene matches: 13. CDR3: CASSPKYETGAETQYF. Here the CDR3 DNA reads TGTGCCAGCAGCCCCAAGTACGAAACAGGGGCGGAGACCCAGTACTTC.

The CDR3 loop is CASSLERVSTDTQYF. The CDR3 DNA sequence: TGTGCCAGCAGCTTAGAGCGGGTTAGCACAGATACGCAGTATTTT. V and J are TRBV7-2 and TRBJ2-3; D is perhaps TRBD2 (6 bases). V was cut by 1 base and J by 0 bases, with 8 bases left in between. This CDR3 is 15 amino acids long. Germline assignment: CDR1 SGHTA and CDR2 FQGNSA.

CDR3 sequence: CASSPRLQRGEQYF. Written as DNA, the CDR3 is TGTGCCAGCAGCCCAAGACTCCAACGGGGGGAGCAGTACTTC. This rearrangement joins TRBV5-5 to TRBJ2-7; maybe TRBD2 (6 bases). The germline V gene encodes CDR1 SGHKS and CDR2 YYEKEE (reference sequence). This CDR3 is 14 amino acids long. V lost 4 bases to trimming and J lost 7 bases, with 18 bases between them.

CDR3 residues: CASWGGTYNEQFF. CDR3 in DNA: TGTGCCAGTTGGGGAGGAACCTACAATGAGCAGTTCTTC. The chain employs TRBV4-2 and TRBJ2-1; D possibly corresponds to TRBD2 (6 bases). The V end lost 9 bases, the J end lost 2 bases, and 11 bases lay between the germline ends. Looked up from germline, CDR1 is LGHNA and CDR2 is YNFKEQ. CDR3 length: 13 residues.

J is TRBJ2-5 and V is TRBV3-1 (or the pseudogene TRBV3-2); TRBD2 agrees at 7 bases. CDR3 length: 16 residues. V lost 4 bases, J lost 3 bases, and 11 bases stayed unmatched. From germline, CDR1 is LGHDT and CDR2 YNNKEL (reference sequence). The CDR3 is CASSLGRVRGEETQYF. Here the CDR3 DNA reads TGTGCCAGCAGCCTCGGGAGAGTCCGGGGGGAAGAGACCCAGTACTTC.

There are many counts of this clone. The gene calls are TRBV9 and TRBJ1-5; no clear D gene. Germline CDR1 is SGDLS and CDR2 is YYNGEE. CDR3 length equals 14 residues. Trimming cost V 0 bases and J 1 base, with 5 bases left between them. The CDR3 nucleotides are TGTGCCAGCAGCGTAGCAGGAAGCAATCAGCCCCAGCATTTT. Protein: CASSVAGSNQPQHF.

CDR3 DNA: TGCGCCAGCAGCCAAGAAGCGGGGAACACTGAAGCTTTCTTT. Translated: CASSQEAGNTEAFF. This rearrangement joins TRBV4-1 to TRBJ1-1; no firm D call. Germline values: CDR1 MGHRA, CDR2 YSYEKL. The CDR3 extends over 14 amino acids. Between the trimmed V and J ends, which lost 0 bases and 1 base, there was a span of 6 bases.

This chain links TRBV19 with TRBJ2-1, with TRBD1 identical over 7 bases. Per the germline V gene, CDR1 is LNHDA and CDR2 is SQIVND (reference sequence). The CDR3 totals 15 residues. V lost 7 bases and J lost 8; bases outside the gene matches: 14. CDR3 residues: CASNKRTGKSDEQFF. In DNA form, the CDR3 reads TGTGCCAGTAATAAAAGGACAGGTAAGAGCGATGAGCAGTTCTTC.

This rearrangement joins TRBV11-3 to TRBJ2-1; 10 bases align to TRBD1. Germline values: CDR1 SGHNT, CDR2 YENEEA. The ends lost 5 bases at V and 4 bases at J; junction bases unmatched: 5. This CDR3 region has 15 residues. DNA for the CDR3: TGTGCCAGCAGCCCCGGGACAGGGGTATACAATGAGCAGTTCTTC. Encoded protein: CASSPGTGVYNEQFF.

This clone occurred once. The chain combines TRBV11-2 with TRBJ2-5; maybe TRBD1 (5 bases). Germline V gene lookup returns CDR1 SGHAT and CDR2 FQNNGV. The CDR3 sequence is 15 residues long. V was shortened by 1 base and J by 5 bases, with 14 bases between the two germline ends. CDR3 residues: CASSLGVVPGETQYF. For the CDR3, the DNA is TGTGCCAGCAGCTTAGGGGTGGTCCCAGGGGAGACCCAGTACTTC.

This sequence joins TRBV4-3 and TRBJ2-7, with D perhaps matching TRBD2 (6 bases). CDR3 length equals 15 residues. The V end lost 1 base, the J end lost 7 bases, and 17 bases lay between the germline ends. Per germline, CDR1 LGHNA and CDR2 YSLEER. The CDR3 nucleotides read TGCGCCAGCAGCCAAGGGTACGGGGGTTTTAAAGAGCAGTACTTC. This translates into CASSQGYGGFKEQYF.

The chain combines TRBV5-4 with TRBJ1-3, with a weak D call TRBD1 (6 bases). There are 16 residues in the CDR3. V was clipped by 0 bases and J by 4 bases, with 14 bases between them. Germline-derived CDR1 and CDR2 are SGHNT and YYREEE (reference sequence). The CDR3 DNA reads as TGTGCCAGCAGCTTGGGAGCCACCAGGGGCGGAAACACCATATATTTT. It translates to CASSLGATRGGNTIYF.